The rows below give T cell receptor beta chains drawn from one sample of a study of T-cell reconstitution after alpha-beta-depleted transplantation in children. Each CDR3 protein gets one entry after TCRdb re-called the PCR reads with MiXCR. The sample shows roughly 500,000 distinct CDR3 sequences, roughly 18% of them seen only once. The starting material was PBMCs from the stem cell graft donor, obtained from the stem cell graft. The receptors come from a human donor who donated a stem cell graft to a child with acute lymphoblastic leukemia. Both conserved end residues are trimmed from each CDR3.

>TRBJ2-7|TRBV20-1
SARDGGALGEQY
>TRBJ1-2|TRBV20-1
SASMQGGLYGYT
>TRBJ1-2|TRBV20-1
SARGDKGQGGYGYT
>TRBJ2-1|TRBV6-5
ASSWDPAGNSYNEQF
>TRBJ2-1|TRBV5-6
ASSWGSNEQF
>TRBJ2-2|TRBV5-1
ASSHSRSSGRAYNTGELF
>TRBJ2-2|TRBV9
ASSRGTGGFGELF
>TRBJ2-5|TRBV6-6
ASNRPTGETQY
>TRBJ1-1|TRBV5-6
ASSLRAAMNTEAF
>TRBJ1-1|TRBV4-1
ASSQKQGAEAF
>TRBJ1-1|TRBV29-1
SVEFPGGITEAF
>TRBJ2-7|TRBV7-8
ASSSATSGSYEQY
>TRBJ2-7|TRBV5-1
ASSLAGSAYEQY
>TRBJ2-7|TRBV7-9
ASSFEGRIYEQY
>TRBJ2-1|TRBV5-6
ASSLWTGTGPEFYNEQF
>TRBJ2-1|TRBV12-3/TRBV12-4
AIASGSSYNEQF
>TRBJ2-7|TRBV12-3/TRBV12-4
ASTDSSGTYEQY
>TRBJ2-5|TRBV20-1
SARGPLQGETQY
>TRBJ2-3|TRBV4-1
ASSQVLAGDTDTQY
>TRBJ2-4|TRBV12-3/TRBV12-4
ASSPDRGRILNDQY
>TRBJ1-2|TRBV7-8
ASSALDTFNYGYT
>TRBJ2-7|TRBV5-1
ASSPNRDSFTYEQY
>TRBJ2-5|TRBV28
ASSSGQPAGKTQY
>TRBJ2-1|TRBV7-6
ASSLARQGSEQF
>TRBJ1-2|TRBV9
ASSVGGTGANYGYT
>TRBJ2-2|TRBV5-1
ASSLVTGDTGEPF
>TRBJ2-1|TRBV28
ASSLGGTGKGNEQF
>TRBJ2-5|TRBV6-5
ASSYSGERETQY
>TRBJ2-7|TRBV21-1
ASSKAEGPPYEQY
>TRBJ1-2|TRBV25-1
ASSEYFNLGIYGYT
>TRBJ1-6|TRBV4-1
ASSPRPGQSSYNSPLH
>TRBJ2-5|TRBV6-1
ASSRRLAGGGKTQY
>TRBJ2-1|TRBV15
ATSRVVVIWLPDEQF
>TRBJ1-5|TRBV7-9
ANTQGWDPKEPQH
>TRBJ2-3|TRBV27
ASSLIGLAVTDTQY
>TRBJ2-1|TRBV6-1
ATGRNNEQF
>TRBJ2-2|TRBV6-1
ASKREAGELF
>TRBJ2-7|TRBV6-5
ASSYDSSGALWEQY
>TRBJ2-6|TRBV5-1
ASSFLGGRGSGANVLT
>TRBJ2-3|TRBV19
ASSRAPGYTDTQY
>TRBJ1-2|TRBV28
ASSLLLRVAGNGYT
>TRBJ1-5|TRBV6-2/TRBV6-3
ASSTATGGGQPQH
>TRBJ2-3|TRBV12-3/TRBV12-4
ASSPRGLVHTDTQY
>TRBJ2-3|TRBV12-3/TRBV12-4
ASSLGGFSTDTQY
>TRBJ1-2|TRBV18
ASSPPRRRTNYGYT
>TRBJ2-1|TRBV20-1
SARGLGGNYNEQF
>TRBJ1-5|TRBV20-1
SARGTVPDQPQH
>TRBJ2-5|TRBV6-5
ASSYSAGLETQY
>TRBJ1-1|TRBV12-3/TRBV12-4
ASSLDGQSSEAF
>TRBJ2-2|TRBV6-1
ASSHGLAGVDGELF
>TRBJ2-2|TRBV21-1
ASSKGRGPGELF
>TRBJ2-5|TRBV9
ASSVWDEETQY
>TRBJ2-1|TRBV20-1
SASRSGAGQF
>TRBJ2-3|TRBV12-3/TRBV12-4
ASLHRSTDTQY
>TRBJ1-1|TRBV5-6
ASSFGTVTESF
>TRBJ2-7|TRBV20-1
SARPPSYEQY